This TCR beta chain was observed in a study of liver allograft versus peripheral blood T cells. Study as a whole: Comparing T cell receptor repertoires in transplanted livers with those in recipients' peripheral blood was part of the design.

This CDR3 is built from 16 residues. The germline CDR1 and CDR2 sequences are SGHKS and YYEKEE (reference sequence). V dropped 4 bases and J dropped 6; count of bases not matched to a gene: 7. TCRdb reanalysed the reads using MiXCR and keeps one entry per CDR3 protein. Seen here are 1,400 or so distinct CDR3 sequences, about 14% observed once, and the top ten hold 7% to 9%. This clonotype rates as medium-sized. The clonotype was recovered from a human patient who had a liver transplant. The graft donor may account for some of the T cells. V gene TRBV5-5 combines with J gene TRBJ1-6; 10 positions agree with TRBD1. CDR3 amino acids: CASSLVGQGTNSPLHF. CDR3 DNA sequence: TGTGCCAGCAGCCTCGTGGGACAGGGGACTAATTCACCCCTCCACTTT.